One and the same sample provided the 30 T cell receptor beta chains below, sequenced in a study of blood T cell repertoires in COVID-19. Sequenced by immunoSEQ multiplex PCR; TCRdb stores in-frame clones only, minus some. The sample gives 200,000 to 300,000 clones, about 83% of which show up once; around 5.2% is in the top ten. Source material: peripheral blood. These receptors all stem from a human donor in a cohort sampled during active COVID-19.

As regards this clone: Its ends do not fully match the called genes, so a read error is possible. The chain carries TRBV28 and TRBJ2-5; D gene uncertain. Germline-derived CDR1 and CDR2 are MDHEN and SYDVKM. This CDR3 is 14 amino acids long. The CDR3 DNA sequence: TGTACCAGCAGTCCCCCCCTAGATTGGGAGACCCAGTACTTC. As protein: CTSSPPLDWETQYF.

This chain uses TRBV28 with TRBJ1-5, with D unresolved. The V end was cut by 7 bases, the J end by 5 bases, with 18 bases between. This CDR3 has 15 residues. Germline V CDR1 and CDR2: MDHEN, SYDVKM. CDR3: CASNPGTQNYQPQHF. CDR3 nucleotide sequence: TGTGCCAGCAACCCAGGAACACAGAATTATCAGCCCCAGCATTTT.

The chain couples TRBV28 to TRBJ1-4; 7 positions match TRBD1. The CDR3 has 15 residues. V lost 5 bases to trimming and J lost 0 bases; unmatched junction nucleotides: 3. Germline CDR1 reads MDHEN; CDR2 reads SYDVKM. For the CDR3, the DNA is TGTGCCAGCAGTATGCAGGGGGCAACTAATGAAAAACTGTTTTTT. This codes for CASSMQGATNEKLFF.

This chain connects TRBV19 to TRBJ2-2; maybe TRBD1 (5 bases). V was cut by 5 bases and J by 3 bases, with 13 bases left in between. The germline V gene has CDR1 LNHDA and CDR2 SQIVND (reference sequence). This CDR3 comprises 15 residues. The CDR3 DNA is TGTGCCAGTAGTGTAACAGGACCCGACACCGGGGAGCTGTTTTTT. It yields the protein CASSVTGPDTGELFF.

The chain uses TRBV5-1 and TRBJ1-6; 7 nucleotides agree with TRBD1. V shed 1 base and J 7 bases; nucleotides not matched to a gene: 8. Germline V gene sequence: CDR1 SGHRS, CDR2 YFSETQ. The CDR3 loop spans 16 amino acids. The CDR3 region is CASSLRAGGMNSPLHF. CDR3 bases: TGCGCCAGCAGCTTGAGGGCAGGGGGAATGAATTCACCCCTCCACTTT.

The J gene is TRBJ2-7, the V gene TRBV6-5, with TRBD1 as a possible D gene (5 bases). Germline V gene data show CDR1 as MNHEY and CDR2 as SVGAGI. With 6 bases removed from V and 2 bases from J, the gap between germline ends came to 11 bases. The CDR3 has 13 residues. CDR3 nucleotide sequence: TGTGCCAGCAGCCGATCACAGGCCTACGAGCAGTACTTC. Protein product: CASSRSQAYEQYF.

The DNA of the CDR3 is TGTGCCAGCAGCCCCGGACAGAGCATCCGCTACGAGCAGTACTTC. Its translation is CASSPGQSIRYEQYF. This chain connects TRBV7-9 to TRBJ2-7; tentatively, D is TRBD1 (6 bases). V lost 5 bases and J lost 3, with 17 bases in between. The CDR3 runs 15 residues. The V gene's germline CDR1 is SEHNR and CDR2 FQNEAQ (reference sequence).

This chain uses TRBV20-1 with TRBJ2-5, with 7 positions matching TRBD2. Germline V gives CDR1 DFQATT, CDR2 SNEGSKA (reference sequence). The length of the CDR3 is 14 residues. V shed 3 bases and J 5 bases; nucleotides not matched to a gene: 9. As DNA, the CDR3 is TGCAGTGCTAGTCTAAGGGAGGGAGGGGAGACCCAGTACTTC. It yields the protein CSASLREGGETQYF.

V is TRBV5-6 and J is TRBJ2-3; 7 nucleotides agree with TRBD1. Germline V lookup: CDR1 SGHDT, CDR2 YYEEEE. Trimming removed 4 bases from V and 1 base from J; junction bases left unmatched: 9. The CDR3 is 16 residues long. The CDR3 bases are TGTGCCAGCAGCACTCTCCGGACAGGACGCACAGATACGCAGTATTTT. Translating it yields CASSTLRTGRTDTQYF.

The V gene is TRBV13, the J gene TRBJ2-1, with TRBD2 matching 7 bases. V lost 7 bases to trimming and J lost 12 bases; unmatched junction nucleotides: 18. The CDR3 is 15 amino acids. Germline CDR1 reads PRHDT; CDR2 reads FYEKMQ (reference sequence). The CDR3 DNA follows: TGTGCCAGCAATAATTTAGGACTAGAGGGTCGGGGGCAGTTCTTC. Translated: CASNNLGLEGRGQFF.

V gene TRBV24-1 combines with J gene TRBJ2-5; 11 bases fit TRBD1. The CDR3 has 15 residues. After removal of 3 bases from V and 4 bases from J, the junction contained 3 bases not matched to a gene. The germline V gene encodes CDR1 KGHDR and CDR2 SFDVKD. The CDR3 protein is CATSDADRGRETQYF. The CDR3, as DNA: TGTGCCACCAGTGATGCGGACAGGGGGCGAGAGACCCAGTACTTC.

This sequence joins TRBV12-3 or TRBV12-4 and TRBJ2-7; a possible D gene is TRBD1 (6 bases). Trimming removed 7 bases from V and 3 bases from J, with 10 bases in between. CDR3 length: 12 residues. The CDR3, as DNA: TGTGCCAGCACCACGGACAGCTACGAGCAGTACTTC. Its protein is CASTTDSYEQYF.

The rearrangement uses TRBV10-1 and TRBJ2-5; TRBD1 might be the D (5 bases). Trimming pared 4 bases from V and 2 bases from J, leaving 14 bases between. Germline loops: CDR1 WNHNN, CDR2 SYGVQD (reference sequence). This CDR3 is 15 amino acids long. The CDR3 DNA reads TGCGCCAGCAGTGCTAGAACAGGAGCACAAGAGACCCAGTACTTC. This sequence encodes CASSARTGAQETQYF.

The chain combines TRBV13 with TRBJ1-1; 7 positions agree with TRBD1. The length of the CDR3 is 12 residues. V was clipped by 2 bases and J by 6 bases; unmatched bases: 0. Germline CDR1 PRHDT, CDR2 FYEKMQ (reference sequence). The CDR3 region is CASSLTGAEAFF. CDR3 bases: TGTGCCAGCAGCTTAACAGGGGCTGAAGCTTTCTTT.

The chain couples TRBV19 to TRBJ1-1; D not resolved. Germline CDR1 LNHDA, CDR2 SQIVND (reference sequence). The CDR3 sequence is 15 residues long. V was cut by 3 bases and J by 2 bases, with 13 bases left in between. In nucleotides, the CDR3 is TGTGCCAGTAGTATTCTCCCAGGCACCAACACTGAAGCTTTCTTT. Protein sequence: CASSILPGTNTEAFF.

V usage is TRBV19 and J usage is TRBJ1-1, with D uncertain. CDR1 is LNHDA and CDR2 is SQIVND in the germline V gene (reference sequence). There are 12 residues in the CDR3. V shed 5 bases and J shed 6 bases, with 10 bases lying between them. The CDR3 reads CASSHTVAEAFF. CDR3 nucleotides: TGTGCCAGTAGTCATACGGTGGCTGAAGCTTTCTTT.

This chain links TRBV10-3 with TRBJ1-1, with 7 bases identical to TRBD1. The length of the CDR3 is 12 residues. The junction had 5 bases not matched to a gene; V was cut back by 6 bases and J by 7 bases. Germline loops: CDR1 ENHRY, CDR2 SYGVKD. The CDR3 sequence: CAISEGTVEAFF. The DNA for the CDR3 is TGTGCCATCAGCGAGGGGACAGTTGAAGCTTTCTTT.

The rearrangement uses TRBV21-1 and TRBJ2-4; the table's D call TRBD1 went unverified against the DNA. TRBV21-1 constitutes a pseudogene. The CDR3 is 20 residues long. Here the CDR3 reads CASSKKDRGFVYVSKNIQYF. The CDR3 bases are TGTGCCAGCAGCAAGAAAGACAGGGGTTTCGTTTATGTTTCCAAAAACATTCAGTACTTC.

The DNA for the CDR3 is TGTGCCAGCAGCCAAGCACAGGGGAGCTCTGGAAACACCATATATTTT. It yields the protein CASSQAQGSSGNTIYF. The chain couples TRBV4-2 to TRBJ1-3, with 7 nucleotides matching TRBD1. The CDR3 is 16 amino acids. Germline V gene data show CDR1 as LGHNA and CDR2 as YNFKEQ. J lost 0 bases, V lost 1 base, and 3 bases had no gene match.

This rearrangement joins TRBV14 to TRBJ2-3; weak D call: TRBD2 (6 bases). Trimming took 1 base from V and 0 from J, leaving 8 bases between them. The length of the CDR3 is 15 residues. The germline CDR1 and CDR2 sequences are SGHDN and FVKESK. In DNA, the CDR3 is TGTGCCAGCAGCCAAGCTAGCGTTAGCACAGATACGCAGTATTTT. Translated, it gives CASSQASVSTDTQYF.

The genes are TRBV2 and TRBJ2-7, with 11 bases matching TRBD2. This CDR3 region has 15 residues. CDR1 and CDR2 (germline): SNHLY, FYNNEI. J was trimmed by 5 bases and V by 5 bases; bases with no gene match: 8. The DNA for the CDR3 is TGTGCCAGCAGTCTTCTAGCGGGAGGCGAGAACGAGCAGTACTTC. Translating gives CASSLLAGGENEQYF.

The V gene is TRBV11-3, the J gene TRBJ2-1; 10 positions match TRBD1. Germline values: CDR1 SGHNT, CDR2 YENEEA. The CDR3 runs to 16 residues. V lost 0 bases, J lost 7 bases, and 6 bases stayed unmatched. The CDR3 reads CASSLDLGTGVNEQFF. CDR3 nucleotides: TGTGCCAGCAGCTTAGATTTGGGGACAGGGGTTAATGAGCAGTTCTTC. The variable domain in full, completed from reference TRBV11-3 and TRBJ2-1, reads EAGVVQSPRYKIIEKKQPVAFWCNPISGHNTLYWYLQNLGQGPELLIRYENEEAVDDSQLPKDRFSAERLKGVDSTLKIQPAELGDSAVYLCASSLDLGTGVNEQFFGPGTRLTVL.

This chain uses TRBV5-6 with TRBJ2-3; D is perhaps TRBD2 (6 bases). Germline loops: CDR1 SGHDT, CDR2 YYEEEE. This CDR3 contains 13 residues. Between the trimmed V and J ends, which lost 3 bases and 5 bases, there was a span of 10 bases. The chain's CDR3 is CASSSVGGDTQYF. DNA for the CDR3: TGTGCCAGCAGCTCCGTGGGAGGAGATACGCAGTATTTT. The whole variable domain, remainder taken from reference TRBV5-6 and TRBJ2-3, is DAGVTQSPTHLIKTRGQQVTLRCSPKSGHDTVSWYQQALGQGPQFIFQYYEEEERQRGNFPDRFSGHQFPNYSSELNVNALLLGDSALYLCASSSVGGDTQYFGPGTRLTVL.

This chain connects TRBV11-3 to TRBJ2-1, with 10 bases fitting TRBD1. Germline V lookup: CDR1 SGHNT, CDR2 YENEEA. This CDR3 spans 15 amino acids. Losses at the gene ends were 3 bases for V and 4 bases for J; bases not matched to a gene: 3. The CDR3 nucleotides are TGTGCCAGCAGCTTGAGGGGACAGGGGTACAATGAGCAGTTCTTC. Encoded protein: CASSLRGQGYNEQFF.

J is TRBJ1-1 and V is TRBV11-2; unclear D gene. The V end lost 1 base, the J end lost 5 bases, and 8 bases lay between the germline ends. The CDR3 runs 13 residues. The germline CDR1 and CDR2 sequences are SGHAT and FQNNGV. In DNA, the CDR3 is TGTGCCAGCAGCTTAGGCCTGACTACTGAAGCTTTCTTT. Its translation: CASSLGLTTEAFF.

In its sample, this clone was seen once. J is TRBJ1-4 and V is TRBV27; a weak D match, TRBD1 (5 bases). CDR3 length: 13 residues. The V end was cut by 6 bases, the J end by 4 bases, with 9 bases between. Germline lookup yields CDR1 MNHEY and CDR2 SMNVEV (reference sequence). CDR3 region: CASSNRLNEKLFF. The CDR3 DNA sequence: TGTGCCAGCAGCAACAGGCTTAATGAAAAACTGTTTTTT. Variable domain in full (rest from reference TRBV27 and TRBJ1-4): EAQVTQNPRYLITVTGKKLTVTCSQNMNHEYMSWYRQDPGLGLRQIYYSMNVEVTDKGDVPEGYKVSRKEKRNFPLILESPSPNQTSLYFCASSNRLNEKLFFGSGTQLSVL.

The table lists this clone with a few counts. The CDR3 region has the DNA TGTGCCAGCAGCTTAGGGGGGGGGAATTCACCCCTCCACTTT. Amino acid sequence: CASSLGGGNSPLHF. The V call is TRBV7-2, the J call TRBJ1-6; D is perhaps TRBD1 (5 bases). Trimming cost V 1 base and J 7 bases, with 8 bases left between them. Germline V lookup: CDR1 SGHTA, CDR2 FQGNSA. This CDR3 region has 14 residues.

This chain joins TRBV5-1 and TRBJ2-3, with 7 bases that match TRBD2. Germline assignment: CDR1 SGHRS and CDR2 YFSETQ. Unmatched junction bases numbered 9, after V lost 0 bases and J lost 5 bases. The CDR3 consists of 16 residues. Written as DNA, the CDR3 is TGCGCCAGCAGCTTGGATTGGCGGGGGAGGGAAGATACGCAGTATTTT. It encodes CASSLDWRGREDTQYF.

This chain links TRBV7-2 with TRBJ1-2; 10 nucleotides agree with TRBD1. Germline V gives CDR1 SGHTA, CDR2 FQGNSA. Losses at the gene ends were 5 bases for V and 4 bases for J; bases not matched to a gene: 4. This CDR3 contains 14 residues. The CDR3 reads CASSLRQGAYGYTF. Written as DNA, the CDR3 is TGTGCCAGCAGCCTCCGACAGGGGGCCTATGGCTACACCTTC. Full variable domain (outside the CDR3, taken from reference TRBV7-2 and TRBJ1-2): GAGVSQSPSNKVTEKGKDVELRCDPISGHTALYWYRQSLGQGLEFLIYFQGNSAPDKSGLPSDRFSAERTGGSVSTLTIQRTQQEDSAVYLCASSLRQGAYGYTFGSGTRLTVV.

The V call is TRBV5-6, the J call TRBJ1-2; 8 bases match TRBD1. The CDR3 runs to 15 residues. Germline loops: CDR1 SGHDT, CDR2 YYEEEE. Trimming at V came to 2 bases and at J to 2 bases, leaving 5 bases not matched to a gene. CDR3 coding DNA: TGTGCCAGCAGCTTACGGACAGGGACCAACTATGGCTACACCTTC. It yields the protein CASSLRTGTNYGYTF.